This T cell receptor (beta chain) was sequenced in a study of breast tumors, draining lymph nodes, adjacent tissues. Study outcomes and limitations: Luminal-like breast cancer showed significantly greater tumor-nontumor repertoire similarity than basal-like breast cancer did. Tumor TCR diversity was below lymph nodes but above nontumor tissue. Tumor T cell lymph node origin was a supported hypothesis, not proven. The data were judged consistent with most tumor T cells coming from lymph node and expanding in tumor.

Trimming took 6 bases from V and 1 from J, leaving 14 bases between them. The CDR3 extends over 15 amino acids. Germline V gives CDR1 MNHEY, CDR2 SMNVEV (reference sequence). This clonotype has ten or more counts. Its specificity is unknown. Each CDR3 protein gets one entry after TCRdb re-called the multiplex PCR reads with MiXCR. There are 66,000 or so distinct CDR3 sequences in the sample; less than 50% occur only once, and about 8.4% lies in the top ten. What was sequenced was breast tumor tissue. This sequence originates from a female donor with breast cancer. Some clones in this sample may be carry-over from other donors' samples. This rearrangement joins TRBV27 to TRBJ2-3; perhaps TRBD1 as D (5 bases). The CDR3 sequence is CASRDSYTRTDTQYF. The CDR3 DNA sequence: TGTGCCAGCAGAGACAGTTACACTCGCACAGATACGCAGTATTTT.